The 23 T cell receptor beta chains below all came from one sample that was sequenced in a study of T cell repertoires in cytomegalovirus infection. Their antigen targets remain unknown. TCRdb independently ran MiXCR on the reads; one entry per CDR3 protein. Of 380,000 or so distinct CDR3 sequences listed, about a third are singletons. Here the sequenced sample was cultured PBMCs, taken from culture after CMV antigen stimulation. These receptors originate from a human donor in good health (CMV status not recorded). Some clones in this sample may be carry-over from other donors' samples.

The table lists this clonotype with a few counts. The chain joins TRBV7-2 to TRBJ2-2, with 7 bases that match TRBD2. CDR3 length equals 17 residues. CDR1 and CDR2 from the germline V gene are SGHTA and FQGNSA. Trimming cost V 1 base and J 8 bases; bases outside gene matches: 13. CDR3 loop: CASSLDLGRVEFGELFF. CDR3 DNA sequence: TGTGCCAGCAGCTTAGACTTGGGGAGGGTCGAATTTGGGGAGCTGTTTTTT.

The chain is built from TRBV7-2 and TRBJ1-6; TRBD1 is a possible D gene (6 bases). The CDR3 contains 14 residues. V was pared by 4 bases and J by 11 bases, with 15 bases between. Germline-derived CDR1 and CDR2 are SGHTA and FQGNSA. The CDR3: CASSSGQSKTPLHF. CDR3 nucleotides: TGTGCCAGCAGCTCCGGACAGAGCAAAACACCCCTCCACTTT.

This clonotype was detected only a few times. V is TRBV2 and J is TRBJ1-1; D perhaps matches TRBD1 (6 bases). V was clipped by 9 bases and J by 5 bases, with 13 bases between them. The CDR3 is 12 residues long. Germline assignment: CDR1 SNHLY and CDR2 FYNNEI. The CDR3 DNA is TGTGCCAGAGGACAGCCAGGGACTGAAGCTTTCTTT. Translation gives CARGQPGTEAFF.

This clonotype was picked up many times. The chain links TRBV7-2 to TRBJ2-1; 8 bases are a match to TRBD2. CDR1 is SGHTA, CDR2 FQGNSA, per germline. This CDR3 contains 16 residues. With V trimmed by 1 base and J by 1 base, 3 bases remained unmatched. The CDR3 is CASSLVGTSSYNEQFF. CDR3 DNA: TGTGCCAGCAGCTTAGTGGGGACTAGTTCCTACAATGAGCAGTTCTTC. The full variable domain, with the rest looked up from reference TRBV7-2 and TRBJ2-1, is GAGVSQSPSNKVTEKGKDVELRCDPISGHTALYWYRQSLGQGLEFLIYFQGNSAPDKSGLPSDRFSAERTGGSVSTLTIQRTQQEDSAVYLCASSLVGTSSYNEQFFGPGTRLTVL.

The CDR3 DNA sequence: TGTGCAACCAGCAGAGTAACGGGCGCCCGGGAGCAGTTCTTC. Its protein product is CATSRVTGAREQFF. The chain recombines TRBV11-2 with TRBJ2-1, with D uncertain. This CDR3 region has 14 residues. Germline-derived CDR1 and CDR2 are SGHAT and FQNNGV.

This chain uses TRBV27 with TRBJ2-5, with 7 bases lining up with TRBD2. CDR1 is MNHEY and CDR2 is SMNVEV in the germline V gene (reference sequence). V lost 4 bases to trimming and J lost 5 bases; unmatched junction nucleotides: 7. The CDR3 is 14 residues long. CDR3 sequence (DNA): TGTGCCAGCAGTTCCCCGGGGAGGGAGGAGACCCAGTACTTC. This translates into CASSSPGREETQYF.

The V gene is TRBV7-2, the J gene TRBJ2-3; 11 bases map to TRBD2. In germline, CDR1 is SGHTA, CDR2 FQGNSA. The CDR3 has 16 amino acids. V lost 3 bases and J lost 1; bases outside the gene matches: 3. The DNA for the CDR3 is TGTGCCAGCAGCTTGACTAGCGGGACTCGCACAGATACGCAGTATTTT. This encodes CASSLTSGTRTDTQYF.

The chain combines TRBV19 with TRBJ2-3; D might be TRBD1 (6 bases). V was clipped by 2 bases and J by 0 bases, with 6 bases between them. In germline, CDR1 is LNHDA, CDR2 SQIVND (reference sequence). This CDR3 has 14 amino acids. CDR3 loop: CASSIQGSTDTQYF. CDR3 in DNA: TGTGCCAGTAGTATACAGGGGAGCACAGATACGCAGTATTTT. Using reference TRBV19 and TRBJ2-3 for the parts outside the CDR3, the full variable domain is DGGITQSPKYLFRKEGQNVTLSCEQNLNHDAMYWYRQDPGQGLRLIYYSQIVNDFQKGDIAEGYSVSREKKESFPLTVTSAQKNPTAFYLCASSIQGSTDTQYFGPGTRLTVL.

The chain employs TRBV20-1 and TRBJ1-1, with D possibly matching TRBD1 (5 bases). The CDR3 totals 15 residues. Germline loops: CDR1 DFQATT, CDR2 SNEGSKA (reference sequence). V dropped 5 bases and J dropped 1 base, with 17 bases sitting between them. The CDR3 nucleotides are TGCAGTGCTCCATCGATTTTTACAGGGAACACTGAAGCTTTCTTT. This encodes CSAPSIFTGNTEAFF.

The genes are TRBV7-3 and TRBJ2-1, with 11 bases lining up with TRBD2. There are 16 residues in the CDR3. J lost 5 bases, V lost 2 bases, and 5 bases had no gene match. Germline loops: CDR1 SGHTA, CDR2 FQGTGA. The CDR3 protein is CASSLRPSGGHNEQFF. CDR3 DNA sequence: TGTGCCAGCAGCTTACGCCCTAGCGGGGGGCACAATGAGCAGTTCTTC.

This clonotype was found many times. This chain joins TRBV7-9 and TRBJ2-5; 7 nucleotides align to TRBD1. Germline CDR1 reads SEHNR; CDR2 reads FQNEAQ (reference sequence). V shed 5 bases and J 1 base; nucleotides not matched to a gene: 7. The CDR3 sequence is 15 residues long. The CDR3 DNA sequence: TGTGCCAGCAGCCCAGGGGGACGGGGCCAAGAGACCCAGTACTTC. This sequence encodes CASSPGGRGQETQYF.

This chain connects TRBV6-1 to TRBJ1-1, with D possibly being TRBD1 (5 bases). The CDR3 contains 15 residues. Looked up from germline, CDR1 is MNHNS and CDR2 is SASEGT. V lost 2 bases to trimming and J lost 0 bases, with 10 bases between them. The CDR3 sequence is CASSEYKGLNTEAFF. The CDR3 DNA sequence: TGTGCCAGCAGTGAATATAAGGGGTTGAACACTGAAGCTTTCTTT.

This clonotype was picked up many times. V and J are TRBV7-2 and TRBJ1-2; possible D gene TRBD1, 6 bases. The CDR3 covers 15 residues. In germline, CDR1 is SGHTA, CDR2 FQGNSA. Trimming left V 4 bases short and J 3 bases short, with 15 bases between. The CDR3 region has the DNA TGTGCCAGCAGCTCCTACACAGGGTGGGACTATGGCTACACCTTC. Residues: CASSSYTGWDYGYTF.

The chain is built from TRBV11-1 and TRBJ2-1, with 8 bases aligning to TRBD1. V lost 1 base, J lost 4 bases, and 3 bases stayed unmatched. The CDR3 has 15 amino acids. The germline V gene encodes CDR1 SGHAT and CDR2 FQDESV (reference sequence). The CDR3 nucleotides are TGTGCCAGCAGCTTAGAGGGACAGGCATACAATGAGCAGTTCTTC. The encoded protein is CASSLEGQAYNEQFF.

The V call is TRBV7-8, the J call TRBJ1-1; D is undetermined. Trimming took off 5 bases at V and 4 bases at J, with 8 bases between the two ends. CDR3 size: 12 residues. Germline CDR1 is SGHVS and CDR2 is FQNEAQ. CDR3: CASSGRFTEAFF. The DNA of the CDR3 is TGTGCCAGCAGCGGGAGGTTCACTGAAGCTTTCTTT.

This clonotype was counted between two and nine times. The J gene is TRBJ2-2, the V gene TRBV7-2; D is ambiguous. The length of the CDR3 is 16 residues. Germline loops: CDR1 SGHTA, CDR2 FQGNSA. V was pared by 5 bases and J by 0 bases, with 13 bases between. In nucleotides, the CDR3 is TGTGCCAGCAGCGCCCCCAAGGGCACGAACACCGGGGAGCTGTTTTTT. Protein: CASSAPKGTNTGELFF.

CDR3 bases: TGTGCCAGCAGCTCCTCAACTGGAAACACCATATATTTT. It translates to CASSSSTGNTIYF. The gene calls are TRBV11-2 and TRBJ1-3; D unresolved. V lost 4 bases and J 2 bases, leaving 6 bases between the germline ends. The CDR3 covers 13 residues. CDR1 is SGHAT and CDR2 is FQNNGV in the germline V gene.

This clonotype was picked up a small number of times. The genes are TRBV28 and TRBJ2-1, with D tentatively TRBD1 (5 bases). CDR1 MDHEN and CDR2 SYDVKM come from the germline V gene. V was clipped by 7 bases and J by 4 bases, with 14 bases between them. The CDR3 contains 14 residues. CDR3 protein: CASTSGGAYNEQFF. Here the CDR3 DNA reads TGTGCCAGCACTTCCGGTGGGGCTTACAATGAGCAGTTCTTC.

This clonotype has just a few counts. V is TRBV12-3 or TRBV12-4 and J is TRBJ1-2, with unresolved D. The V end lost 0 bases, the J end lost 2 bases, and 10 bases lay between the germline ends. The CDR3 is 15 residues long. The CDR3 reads CASSLAGLENYGYTF. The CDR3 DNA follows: TGTGCCAGCAGTTTAGCTGGACTGGAAAACTATGGCTACACCTTC.

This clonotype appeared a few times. The CDR3 sequence: CASSLGWAEQETQYF. The DNA of the CDR3 is TGTGCCAGCAGCTTGGGTTGGGCCGAGCAAGAGACCCAGTACTTC. V gene TRBV7-2 combines with J gene TRBJ2-5; D remains unclear. The CDR3 sequence is 15 residues long. CDR1 and CDR2 (germline): SGHTA, FQGNSA. Trimming removed 3 bases at V and 2 bases at J, with 13 bases between.

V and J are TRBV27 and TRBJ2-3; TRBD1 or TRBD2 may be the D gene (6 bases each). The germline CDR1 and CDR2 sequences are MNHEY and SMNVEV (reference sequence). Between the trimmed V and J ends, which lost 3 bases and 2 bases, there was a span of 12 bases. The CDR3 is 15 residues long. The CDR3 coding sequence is TGTGCCAGCAGTTTTTTGCGGGACACCACAGATACGCAGTATTTT. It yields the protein CASSFLRDTTDTQYF.

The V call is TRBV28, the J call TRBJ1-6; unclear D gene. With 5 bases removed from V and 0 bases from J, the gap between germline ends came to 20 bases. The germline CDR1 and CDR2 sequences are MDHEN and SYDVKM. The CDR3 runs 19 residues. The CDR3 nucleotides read TGTGCCAGCAGTCTTCCCAACCTGGACGCGACCTCCTATAATTCACCCCTCCACTTT. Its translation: CASSLPNLDATSYNSPLHF.

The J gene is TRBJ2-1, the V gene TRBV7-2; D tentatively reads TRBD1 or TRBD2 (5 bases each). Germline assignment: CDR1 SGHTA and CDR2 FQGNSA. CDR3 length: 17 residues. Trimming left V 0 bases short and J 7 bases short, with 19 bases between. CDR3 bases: TGTGCCAGCAGCTTAGCCGCGCTAGCTGGCCACAGGAATGAGCAGTTCTTC. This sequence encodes CASSLAALAGHRNEQFF.